This T cell receptor (beta chain) was documented in a study of blood T cell repertoires in COVID-19. V lost 0 bases and J lost 5, with 13 bases in between. The germline V gene encodes CDR1 ENHRY and CDR2 SYGVKD. The CDR3 runs to 15 residues. TCRdb's copy holds only in-frame clones and misses some; the assay was immunoSEQ multiplex PCR. The top ten hold 5% to 8.5% of the sample, which has about 160,000 clones, 88% seen once. Those enrolled, adults aged roughly 18 to 89 years, came from 20 to 25 US areas. Participants' reported clinical history set cohort assignment. The receptor's source is a woman aged 50 to 60 who had recovered from COVID-19. Sequenced material: PBMCs or T cells enriched from blood (not recorded which). The rearrangement joins TRBV10-3 to TRBJ2-5; D is possibly TRBD1 (6 bases). The CDR3 coding sequence is TGTGCCATCAGTGAGTCGGCAGGGGAGTGGGAGACCCAGTACTTC. Translation: CAISESAGEWETQYF.